This T cell receptor beta chain was recorded in a study of response to subunit inactivated influenza vaccine. V was clipped by 6 bases and J by 2 bases, with 17 bases between them. CDR1 ENHRY and CDR2 SYGVKD come from the germline V gene. The CDR3 has 16 residues. In its sample, this clonotype was seen a few times. The antigen is unknown. Each CDR3 protein is one row after TCRdb ran MiXCR on the RT-PCR reads. The data show some 800,000 distinct CDR3 sequences, roughly 20% seen once. Study-wide results and limits: Authors suggested each seasonal flu vaccination may recruit only limited numbers of new T cells.

The input for sequencing was PBMCs from blood, taken roughly 5 days after vaccination. V and J are TRBV10-3 and TRBJ2-1; perhaps TRBD1 as D (6 bases). The source of this sequence is a man in his fifties or sixties who received an inactivated influenza vaccine. CDR3 in DNA: TGTGCCATCAGGGGGGTCCAGGGGCCCGCCTACAATGAGCAGTTCTTC. Amino acid sequence: CAIRGVQGPAYNEQFF.